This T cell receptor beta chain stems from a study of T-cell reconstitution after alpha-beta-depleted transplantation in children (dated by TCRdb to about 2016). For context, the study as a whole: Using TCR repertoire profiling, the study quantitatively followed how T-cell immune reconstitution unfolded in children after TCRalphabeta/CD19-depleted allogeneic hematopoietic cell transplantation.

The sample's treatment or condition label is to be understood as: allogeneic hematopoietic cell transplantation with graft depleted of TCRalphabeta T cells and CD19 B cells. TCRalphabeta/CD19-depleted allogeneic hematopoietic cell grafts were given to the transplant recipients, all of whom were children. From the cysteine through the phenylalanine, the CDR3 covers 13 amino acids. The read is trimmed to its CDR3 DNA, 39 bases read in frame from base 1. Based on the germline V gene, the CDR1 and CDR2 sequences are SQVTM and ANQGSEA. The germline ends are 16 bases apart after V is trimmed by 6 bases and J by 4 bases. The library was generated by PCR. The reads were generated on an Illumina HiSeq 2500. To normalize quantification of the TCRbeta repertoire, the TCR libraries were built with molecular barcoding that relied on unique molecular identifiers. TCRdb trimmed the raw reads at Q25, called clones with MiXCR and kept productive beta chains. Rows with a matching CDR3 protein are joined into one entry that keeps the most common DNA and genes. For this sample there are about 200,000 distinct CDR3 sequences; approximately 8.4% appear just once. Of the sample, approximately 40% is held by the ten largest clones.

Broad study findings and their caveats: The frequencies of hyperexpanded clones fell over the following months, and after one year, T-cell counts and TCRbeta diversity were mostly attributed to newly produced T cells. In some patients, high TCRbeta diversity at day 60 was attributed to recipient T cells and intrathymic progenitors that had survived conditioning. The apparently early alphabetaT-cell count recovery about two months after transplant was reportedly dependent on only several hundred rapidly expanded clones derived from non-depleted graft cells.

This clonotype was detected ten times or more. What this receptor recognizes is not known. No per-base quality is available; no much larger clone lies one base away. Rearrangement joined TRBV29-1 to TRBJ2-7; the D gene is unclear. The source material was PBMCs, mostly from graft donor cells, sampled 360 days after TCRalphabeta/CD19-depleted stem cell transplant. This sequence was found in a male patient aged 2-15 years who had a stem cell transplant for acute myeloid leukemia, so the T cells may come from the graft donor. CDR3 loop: CSVRLTIDYEQYF. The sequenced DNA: TGCAGCGTCCGACTTACTATCGATTACGAGCAGTACTTC.